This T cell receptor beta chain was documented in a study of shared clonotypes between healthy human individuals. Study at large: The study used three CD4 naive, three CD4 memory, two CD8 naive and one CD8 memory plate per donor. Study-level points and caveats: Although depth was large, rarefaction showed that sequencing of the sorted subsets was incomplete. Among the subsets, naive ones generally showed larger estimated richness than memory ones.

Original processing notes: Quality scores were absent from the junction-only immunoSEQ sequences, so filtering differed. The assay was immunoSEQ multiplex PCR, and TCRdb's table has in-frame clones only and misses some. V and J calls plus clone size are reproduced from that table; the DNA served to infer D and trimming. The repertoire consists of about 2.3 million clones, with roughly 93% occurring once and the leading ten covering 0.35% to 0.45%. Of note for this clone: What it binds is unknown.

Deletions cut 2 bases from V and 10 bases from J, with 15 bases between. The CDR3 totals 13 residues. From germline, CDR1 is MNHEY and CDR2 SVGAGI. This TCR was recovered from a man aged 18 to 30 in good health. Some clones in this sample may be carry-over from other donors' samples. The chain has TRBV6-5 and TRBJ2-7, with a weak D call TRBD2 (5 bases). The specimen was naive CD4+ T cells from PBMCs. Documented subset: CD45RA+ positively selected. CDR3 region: CASSYLSGLRQYF. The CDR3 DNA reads TGTGCCAGCAGTTACCTGTCGGGGTTGCGACAGTACTTC.